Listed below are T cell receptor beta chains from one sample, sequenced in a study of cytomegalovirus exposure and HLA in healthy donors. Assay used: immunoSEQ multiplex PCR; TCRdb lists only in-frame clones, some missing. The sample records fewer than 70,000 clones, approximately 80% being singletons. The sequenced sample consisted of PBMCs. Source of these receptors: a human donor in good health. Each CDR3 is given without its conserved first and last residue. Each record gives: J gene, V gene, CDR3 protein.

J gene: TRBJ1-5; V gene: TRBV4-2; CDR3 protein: ASSQEAGDQPQH
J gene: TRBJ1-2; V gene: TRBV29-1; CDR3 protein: SVPTGTGGRGYT
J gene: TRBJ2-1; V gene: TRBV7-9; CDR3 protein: ASSFAGGGGNEQF
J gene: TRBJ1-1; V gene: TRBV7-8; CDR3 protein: ASSPPRAWGDTEAF
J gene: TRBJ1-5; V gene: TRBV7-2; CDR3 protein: ASSQGGRDNQPQH
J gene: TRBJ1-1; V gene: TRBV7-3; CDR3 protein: ASSSGQGRTEAF
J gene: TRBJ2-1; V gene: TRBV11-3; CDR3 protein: ASSRTGEVYNEQF
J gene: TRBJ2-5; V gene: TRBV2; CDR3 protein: ASSEWAGGETQY
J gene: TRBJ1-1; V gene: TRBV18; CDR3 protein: ASSPPVGGYEAF
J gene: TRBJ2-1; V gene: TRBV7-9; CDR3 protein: ASSLATESF
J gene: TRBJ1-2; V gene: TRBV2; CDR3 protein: ASVTGGTYGYT
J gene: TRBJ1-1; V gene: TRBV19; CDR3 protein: ASSIQGNRAEAF
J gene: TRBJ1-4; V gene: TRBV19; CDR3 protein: ASSIWGGTNEKLF
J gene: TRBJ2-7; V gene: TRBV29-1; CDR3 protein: SVVSGTLSYEQY
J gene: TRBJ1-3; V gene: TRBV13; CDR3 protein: ASSPRTVYGNTIY
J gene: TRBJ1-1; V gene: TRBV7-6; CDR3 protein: ASSSRQGGTEAF
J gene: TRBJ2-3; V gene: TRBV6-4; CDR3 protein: ASSSERGAGTDTQY
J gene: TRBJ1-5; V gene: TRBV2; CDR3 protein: ASKTADQPQH
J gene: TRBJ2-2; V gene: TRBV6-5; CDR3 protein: ASSYLPEVGELF
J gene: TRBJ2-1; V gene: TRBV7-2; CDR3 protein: ASSFAGSYNEQF
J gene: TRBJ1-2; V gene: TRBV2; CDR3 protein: ASRDGWETLYGYT
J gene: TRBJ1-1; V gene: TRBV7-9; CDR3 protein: SSSFSLNTEAF
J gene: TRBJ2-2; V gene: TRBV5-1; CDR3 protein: ASREFANTGELF
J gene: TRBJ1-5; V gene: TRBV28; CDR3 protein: ASSETGVQPQH
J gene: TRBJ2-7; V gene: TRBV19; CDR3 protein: ASSTTVLAGVLYEQY
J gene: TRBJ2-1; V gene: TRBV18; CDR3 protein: ASSTGTGYNEQF
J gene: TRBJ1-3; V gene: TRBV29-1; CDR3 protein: SVVTGGGNTIY
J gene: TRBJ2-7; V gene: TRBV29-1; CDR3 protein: SVLMGGNEQY
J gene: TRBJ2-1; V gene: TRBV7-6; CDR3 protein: ASSLYRTGGDEQF
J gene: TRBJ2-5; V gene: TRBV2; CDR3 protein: ASRPVTGEETQY
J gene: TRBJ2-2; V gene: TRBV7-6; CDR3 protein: ASSYMQGQGGTGELF
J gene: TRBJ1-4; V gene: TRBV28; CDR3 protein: ASSFPGTGGLAEKLF
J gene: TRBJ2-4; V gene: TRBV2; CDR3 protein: ASSERSGGDKNIQY
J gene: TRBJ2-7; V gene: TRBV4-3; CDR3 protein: ASSQDRASGLEQY
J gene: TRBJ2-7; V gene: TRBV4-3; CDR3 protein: ASSQVSGQPDYEQY
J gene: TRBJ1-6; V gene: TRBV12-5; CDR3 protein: ASGIVSSYNSPLH
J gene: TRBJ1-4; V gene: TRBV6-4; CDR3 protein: ASSEGQGVHEKLF
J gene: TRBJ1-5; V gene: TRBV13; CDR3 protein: ASSFKGSNQPQH
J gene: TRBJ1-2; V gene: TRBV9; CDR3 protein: ASSAGGNGYT
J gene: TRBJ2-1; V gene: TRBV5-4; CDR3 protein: ASSSDRGPYNEQF
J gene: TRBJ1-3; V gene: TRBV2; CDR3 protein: ASSAQVPRSGNTIY
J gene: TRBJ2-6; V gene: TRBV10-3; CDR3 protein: ASSEEGAGANVLT